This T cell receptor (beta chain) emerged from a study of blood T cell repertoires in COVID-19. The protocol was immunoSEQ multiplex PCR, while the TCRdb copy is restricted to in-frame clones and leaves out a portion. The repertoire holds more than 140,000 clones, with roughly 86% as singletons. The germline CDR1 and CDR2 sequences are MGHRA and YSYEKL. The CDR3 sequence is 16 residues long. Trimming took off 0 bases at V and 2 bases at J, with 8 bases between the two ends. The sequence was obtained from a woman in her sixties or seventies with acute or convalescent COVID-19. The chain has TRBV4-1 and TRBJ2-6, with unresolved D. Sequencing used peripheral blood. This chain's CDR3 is CASSQDEMAGANVLTF. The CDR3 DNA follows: TGCGCCAGCAGCCAAGATGAGATGGCTGGGGCCAACGTCCTGACTTTC.